The T cell receptor (beta chain) described here comes from a study of regulatory T cells in long-lasting Graves disease. Time point defined: newly diagnosed GD, antithyroid drugs for less than 3 months. Generation of the TCR library employed RNA extracted from PBMCs. With EDTA tubes as the receptacles, around 10 milliliters of peripheral blood were drawn. There are a few counts of this clonotype. Germline V gene lookup returns CDR1 MNHEY and CDR2 SVGEGT. The CDR3 extends over 14 amino acids. Between the trimmed V and J ends, which lost 5 bases and 2 bases, there was a span of 12 bases. iRepertoire HTBI primers and Arm-PCR of CDR3 regions built TCR beta libraries. A single record per CDR3 protein comes from TCRdb applying MiXCR to the multiplex PCR reads. The sample has almost 450,000 distinct CDR3 sequences, roughly 17% seen once. Another study also made use of these data, one on T cells in Graves' hyperthyroidism and ophthalmopathy.

Material: peripheral blood mononuclear cells (PBMCs), obtained at new diagnosis, from a patient treated with antithyroid drugs. This sequence was found in a woman in her 30s with Graves disease. The V and J genes are TRBV6-2 or TRBV6-3 and TRBJ1-2; D is undetermined. The CDR3 sequence: CASSEGPDNYGYTF. CDR3 coding DNA: TGTGCCAGCAGTGAAGGGCCAGACAACTATGGCTACACCTTC.